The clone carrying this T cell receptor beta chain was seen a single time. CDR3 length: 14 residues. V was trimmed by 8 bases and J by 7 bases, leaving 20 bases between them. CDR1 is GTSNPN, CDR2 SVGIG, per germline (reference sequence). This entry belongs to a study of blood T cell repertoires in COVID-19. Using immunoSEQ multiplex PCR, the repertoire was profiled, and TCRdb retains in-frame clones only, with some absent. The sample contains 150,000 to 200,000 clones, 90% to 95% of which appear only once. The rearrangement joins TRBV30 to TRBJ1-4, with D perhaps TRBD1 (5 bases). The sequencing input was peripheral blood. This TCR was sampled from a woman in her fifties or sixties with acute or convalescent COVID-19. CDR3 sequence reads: CALSRGLNVEKLFF. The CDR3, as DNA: TGTGCCCTCTCAAGGGGCCTGAATGTTGAAAAACTGTTTTTT.